Below are 31 T cell receptor beta chains sequenced from a single sample in a study of cytomegalovirus exposure and HLA in healthy donors. The PCR employed 60 Vbeta primers together with 13 Jbeta primers. Here immunoSEQ multiplex PCR was the method, and the copy in TCRdb shows in-frame clones only, minus some. The data contain approximately 100,000 clones, roughly 80% of them singletons. The sequenced sample consisted of PBMCs. These receptors were taken from a male donor in good health and CMV-seropositive.

The chain joins TRBV2 to TRBJ1-1; D gene ambiguous. V dropped 2 bases and J dropped 1 base, with 5 bases sitting between them. CDR1 SNHLY and CDR2 FYNNEI come from the germline V gene. This CDR3 is 13 amino acids long. For the CDR3, the DNA is TGTGCCAGCAGTGAATCCGGGAACACTGAAGCTTTCTTT. Translated: CASSESGNTEAFF.

This clone was found a few times. V gene TRBV2 combines with J gene TRBJ2-1; 9 bases match TRBD1. The ends lost 7 bases at V and 6 bases at J; junction bases unmatched: 7. Germline-derived CDR1 and CDR2 are SNHLY and FYNNEI. The CDR3 length is 14 residues. CDR3 nucleotide sequence: TGTGCCAGCACGTGGGACAGGGAGGGCAATGAGCAGTTCTTC. Protein sequence: CASTWDREGNEQFF.

The chain carries TRBV11-3 and TRBJ2-1, with 8 nucleotides matching TRBD2. V trimming: 4 bases; J trimming: 7 bases; junction bases outside the gene matches: 9. The length of the CDR3 is 15 residues. In germline, CDR1 is SGHNT, CDR2 YENEEA. The CDR3 protein is CASSSGLGGRNEQFF. CDR3 DNA sequence: TGTGCCAGCAGCTCGGGACTAGGGGGTCGGAATGAGCAGTTCTTC.

This clone turned up a few times. The chain recombines TRBV30 with TRBJ1-1; 8 positions match TRBD1. The germline V gene has CDR1 GTSNPN and CDR2 SVGIG (reference sequence). This CDR3 contains 14 residues. Unmatched junction bases numbered 6, after V lost 1 base and J lost 5 bases. CDR3 nucleotide sequence: TGTGCCTGGAGTGCTGACAGGGGAGGGACTGAAGCTTTCTTT. Encoded protein: CAWSADRGGTEAFF.

The gene calls are TRBV6-1 and TRBJ2-1; 13 nucleotides agree with TRBD2. The CDR3 loop spans 17 amino acids. Losses at the gene ends were 4 bases for V and 4 bases for J; bases not matched to a gene: 7. The germline CDR1 and CDR2 sequences are MNHNS and SASEGT. The CDR3 here is CASSAWTSGGIYNEQFF. The DNA of the CDR3 is TGTGCCAGCAGTGCCTGGACTAGCGGGGGCATATACAATGAGCAGTTCTTC.

This clone was recorded a few times. The chain uses TRBV6-1 and TRBJ1-6; D unclear. The germline V and J ends were trimmed by 5 bases and 2 bases, with 7 bases remaining between them. CDR1 is MNHNS and CDR2 is SASEGT in the germline V gene. CDR3 length: 14 residues. The CDR3 protein is CASSPQTYNSPLHF. The CDR3 nucleotides are TGTGCCAGCAGTCCACAGACCTATAATTCACCCCTCCACTTT.

The genes are TRBV11-2 and TRBJ2-5; 7 nucleotides align to TRBD1. The CDR3 contains 12 residues. Germline CDR1 SGHAT, CDR2 FQNNGV. The V and J ends lost 5 bases and 5 bases, in that order; junction bases with no gene match: 2. The CDR3 DNA follows: TGTGCCAGCAGCCTCAGGGGGGAGACCCAGTACTTC. It is translated as CASSLRGETQYF.

The rearrangement uses TRBV6-5 and TRBJ1-1; D gene uncertain. V lost 6 bases and J lost 5, with 7 bases in between. There are 11 residues in the CDR3. CDR1 is MNHEY, CDR2 SVGAGI, per germline. CDR3 sequence (DNA): TGTGCCAGCAGCCCGGGGACTGAAGCTTTCTTT. Translation: CASSPGTEAFF.

The CDR3 region is CASSQVPRGVGNEQFF. The CDR3 bases are TGCGCCAGCAGCCAAGTTCCCAGGGGCGTCGGCAATGAGCAGTTCTTC. The chain recombines TRBV4-1 with TRBJ2-1; D is perhaps TRBD1 (6 bases). CDR1 and CDR2 (germline): MGHRA, YSYEKL. CDR3 size: 16 residues. V was clipped by 1 base and J by 6 bases, with 16 bases between them.

The rearrangement links TRBV15 to TRBJ1-5; 7 positions match TRBD1. This CDR3 region has 12 residues. Per the germline V gene, CDR1 is LNHNV and CDR2 is YYDKDF (reference sequence). V was pared by 10 bases and J by 4 bases, with 4 bases of the junction left unmatched. The CDR3 here is CAIQGNNQPQHF. CDR3 DNA sequence: TGTGCCATACAGGGGAATAATCAGCCCCAGCATTTT.

The chain joins TRBV6-5 to TRBJ1-1; D is ambiguous. Germline assignment: CDR1 MNHEY and CDR2 SVGAGI. V was clipped by 2 bases and J by 5 bases, with 12 bases between them. This CDR3 is 14 amino acids long. CDR3 protein: CASSYRHEGTEAFF. DNA of the CDR3: TGTGCCAGCAGTTACCGACATGAGGGAACTGAAGCTTTCTTT.

This clone appeared a few times. This chain joins TRBV5-6 and TRBJ2-7, with 7 bases aligning to TRBD2. The CDR3 extends over 13 amino acids. V was pared by 2 bases and J by 2 bases, with 1 base of the junction left unmatched. Germline CDR1 SGHDT, CDR2 YYEEEE. CDR3 DNA: TGTGCCAGCAGCTTCCGGGAGGCCTACGAGCAGTACTTC. Translating it yields CASSFREAYEQYF.

The J gene is TRBJ1-6, the V gene TRBV30; D is undetermined. Per germline, CDR1 GTSNPN and CDR2 SVGIG (reference sequence). This CDR3 is 16 amino acids long. The ends were cut back, 2 bases at V and 5 bases at J, with 16 bases in the middle. The CDR3 protein is CAWSHRVGYHNSPLHF. In DNA form, the CDR3 reads TGTGCCTGGAGTCATCGTGTCGGGTATCATAATTCACCCCTCCACTTT. The entire variable domain, with the rest obtained from reference TRBV30 and TRBJ1-6, is as follows: SQTIHQWPATLVQPVGSPLSLECTVEGTSNPNLYWYRQAAGRGLQLLFYSVGIGQISSEVPQNLSASRPQDRQFILSSKKLLLSDSGFYLCAWSHRVGYHNSPLHFGNGTRLTVT.

The chain links TRBV28 to TRBJ2-7; the D gene is possibly TRBD1 (6 bases). Germline CDR1 is MDHEN and CDR2 is SYDVKM. Trimming pared 3 bases from V and 2 bases from J, leaving 14 bases between. The CDR3 is 15 amino acids. CDR3 nucleotides: TGTGCCAGCAGTTTTCAGGGGCTGGGAACCTACGAGCAGTACTTC. Translation: CASSFQGLGTYEQYF.

The chain links TRBV6-5 to TRBJ2-7, with D maybe TRBD1 (6 bases). The germline CDR1 and CDR2 sequences are MNHEY and SVGAGI. The V end lost 7 bases, the J end lost 0 bases, and 10 bases lay between the germline ends. The CDR3 consists of 13 residues. The CDR3 loop reads CASNDRTSYEQYF. CDR3 nucleotides: TGTGCCAGCAACGACAGGACCTCCTACGAGCAGTACTTC.

This chain uses TRBV2 with TRBJ2-1; the match to TRBD1 covers 7 bases. Losses at the gene ends were 6 bases for V and 3 bases for J; bases not matched to a gene: 8. The CDR3 has 15 amino acids. Germline-derived CDR1 and CDR2 are SNHLY and FYNNEI. Here the CDR3 reads CASSLQGDRYNEQFF. The CDR3 nucleotides are TGTGCCAGCAGCCTCCAGGGGGATCGCTACAATGAGCAGTTCTTC.

The chain uses TRBV13 and TRBJ2-7, with TRBD1 as a possible D gene (5 bases). The V gene's germline CDR1 is PRHDT and CDR2 FYEKMQ (reference sequence). The CDR3 covers 15 residues. V was shortened by 1 base and J by 1 base, with 11 bases between the two germline ends. This CDR3 reads CASSLVGRASYEQYF. CDR3 nucleotide sequence: TGTGCCAGCAGCTTAGTTGGCAGGGCATCCTACGAGCAGTACTTC.

The V gene is TRBV6-5, the J gene TRBJ1-6; weak D call: TRBD1 (6 bases). This CDR3 is built from 14 residues. Germline V lookup: CDR1 MNHEY, CDR2 SVGAGI. The V end was cut by 0 bases, the J end by 16 bases, with 16 bases between. The DNA for the CDR3 is TGTGCCAGCAGTTACTCGAGTACAGGGTCGGGTCTCCACTTT. It codes for CASSYSSTGSGLHF.

The genes are TRBV2 and TRBJ1-4; possibly TRBD1 for D (5 bases). The CDR3 sequence is 15 residues long. CDR1 is SNHLY and CDR2 is FYNNEI in the germline V gene. Deletions cut 0 bases from V and 3 bases from J, with 8 bases between. This CDR3 reads CASSEATGPNEKLFF. The CDR3 nucleotides read TGTGCCAGCAGTGAAGCCACAGGACCTAATGAAAAACTGTTTTTT.

CDR3 sequence (DNA): TGTGCCAGTAGGGACAGGGAAGTTGGGGCCAACGTCCTGACTTTC. It specifies CASRDREVGANVLTF. The chain combines TRBV2 with TRBJ2-6; 9 bases map to TRBD1. Germline loops: CDR1 SNHLY, CDR2 FYNNEI. The CDR3 spans 15 residues. Losses at the gene ends were 9 bases for V and 3 bases for J; bases not matched to a gene: 6.

The chain employs TRBV19 and TRBJ1-2; perhaps TRBD1 as D (6 bases). CDR1 and CDR2 (germline): LNHDA, SQIVND (reference sequence). This CDR3 has 14 amino acids. Trimming stripped 4 bases from V and 3 bases from J, with 12 bases between. CDR3 amino acids: CASSTHGQYYGYTF. The CDR3 nucleotides read TGTGCCAGTAGTACCCACGGACAGTACTATGGCTACACCTTC.

This clone has more than one count but fewer than ten. The rearrangement joins TRBV18 to TRBJ2-5; D perhaps matches TRBD2 (5 bases). Germline V gene lookup returns CDR1 KGHSH and CDR2 LQKENI. The V gene lost 3 bases and the J gene lost 5 bases, with 13 bases spanning the gap. The CDR3 is 14 residues long. The CDR3 protein is CASSPNPGGETQYF. As DNA, the CDR3 is TGTGCCAGCTCACCCAACCCAGGCGGGGAGACCCAGTACTTC.

By its share, this clone is medium-sized. The chain recombines TRBV19 with TRBJ2-5; 8 nucleotides agree with TRBD2. Per germline, CDR1 LNHDA and CDR2 SQIVND (reference sequence). V trimming: 4 bases; J trimming: 5 bases; junction bases outside the gene matches: 9. CDR3 length: 15 residues. The CDR3 coding sequence is TGTGCCAGTAGTAGGACCAGCGGGGGTTTTGAGACCCAGTACTTC. It yields the protein CASSRTSGGFETQYF.

The chain links TRBV5-8 to TRBJ2-1, with TRBD1 as a possible D gene (6 bases). The length of the CDR3 is 14 residues. V dropped 2 bases and J dropped 4 bases, with 10 bases sitting between them. Germline lookup yields CDR1 SGHTS and CDR2 YDEGEE. CDR3: CASSFRTGYNEQFF. CDR3 DNA sequence: TGTGCCAGCAGCTTTAGAACAGGGTACAATGAGCAGTTCTTC.

The V gene is TRBV6-1, the J gene TRBJ2-7, with 12 bases aligning to TRBD2. The germline V gene encodes CDR1 MNHNS and CDR2 SASEGT. V gave up 7 bases and J gave up 4 bases; unmatched junction bases: 8. This CDR3 has 15 residues. The CDR3 region is CASNKLAGGAYEQYF. The DNA for the CDR3 is TGTGCCAGCAACAAGCTAGCGGGGGGGGCGTACGAGCAGTACTTC.

The rearrangement uses TRBV15 and TRBJ1-4, with a tentative D call TRBD1 (5 bases). The length of the CDR3 is 16 residues. Germline CDR1 LNHNV, CDR2 YYDKDF (reference sequence). The V gene lost 5 bases and the J gene lost 0 bases, with 13 bases spanning the gap. DNA for the CDR3: TGTGCCACCAGCCGCGGCAGGGTAGCAACTAATGAAAAACTGTTTTTT. The encoded protein is CATSRGRVATNEKLFF.

The chain uses TRBV7-2 and TRBJ1-1; D is possibly TRBD1 (5 bases). Per the germline V gene, CDR1 is SGHTA and CDR2 is FQGNSA. Trimming stripped 5 bases from V and 2 bases from J, with 18 bases between. The CDR3 extends over 16 amino acids. The CDR3 sequence is CASSPDSGTGNTEAFF. The CDR3 DNA follows: TGTGCCAGCAGCCCAGATTCCGGGACTGGAAACACTGAAGCTTTCTTT.

The J gene is TRBJ1-1, the V gene TRBV14; a possible D gene is TRBD1 (5 bases). Per the germline V gene, CDR1 is SGHDN and CDR2 is FVKESK. V dropped 0 bases and J dropped 13 bases, with 18 bases sitting between them. The CDR3 contains 14 residues. DNA for the CDR3: TGTGCCAGCAGCCAAGATCAAGGGGCCCGCTGGGTTTTCTTT. It yields the protein CASSQDQGARWVFF.

The chain couples TRBV7-2 to TRBJ1-1, with D maybe TRBD1 (6 bases). V lost 6 bases, J lost 10 bases, and 12 bases lay in between. Germline CDR1 and CDR2: SGHTA and FQGNSA. The CDR3 runs 11 residues. CDR3 sequence reads: CASSYNRVAFF. Written as DNA, the CDR3 is TGTGCCAGCAGTTATAACAGGGTAGCTTTCTTT.

The V call is TRBV30, the J call TRBJ2-3; TRBD2 might be the D (5 bases). The CDR3 extends over 15 amino acids. The germline V gene encodes CDR1 GTSNPN and CDR2 SVGIG (reference sequence). Trimming removed 5 bases at V and 4 bases at J, with 19 bases between. For the CDR3, the DNA is TGTGCCTGGGGTCGCGGGCCTTCCTGGGCAGATACGCAGTATTTT. It yields the protein CAWGRGPSWADTQYF.

The CDR3 reads CASSLGGLGTGELFF. The CDR3 coding sequence is TGTGCCAGCAGTTTGGGAGGGCTCGGCACCGGGGAGCTGTTTTTT. V gene TRBV28 combines with J gene TRBJ2-2; 7 nucleotides agree with TRBD2. Trimming at V came to 3 bases and at J to 4 bases, leaving 5 bases not matched to a gene. The V gene's germline CDR1 is MDHEN and CDR2 SYDVKM. The CDR3 spans 15 residues.